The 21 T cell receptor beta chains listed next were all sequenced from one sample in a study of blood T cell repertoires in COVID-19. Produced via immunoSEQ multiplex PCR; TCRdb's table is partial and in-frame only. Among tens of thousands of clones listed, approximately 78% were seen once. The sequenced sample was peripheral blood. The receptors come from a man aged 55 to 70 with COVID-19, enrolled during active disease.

CDR3 amino acids: CASSATGTEETQYF. The CDR3 DNA follows: TGTGCCAGCAGCGCCACCGGGACAGAAGAGACCCAGTACTTC. This chain uses TRBV9 with TRBJ2-5, with 7 bases that match TRBD1. The CDR3 covers 14 residues. The germline V gene has CDR1 SGDLS and CDR2 YYNGEE. Trimming took 3 bases from V and 3 from J; bases not matched to a gene: 5.

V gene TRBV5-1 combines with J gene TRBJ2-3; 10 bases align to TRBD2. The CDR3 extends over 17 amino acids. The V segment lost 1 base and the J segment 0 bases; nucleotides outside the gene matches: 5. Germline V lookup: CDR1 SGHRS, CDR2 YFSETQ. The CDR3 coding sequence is TGCGCCAGCAGCTTGACCGGGACTAGCGTCAGCACAGATACGCAGTATTTT. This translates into CASSLTGTSVSTDTQYF.

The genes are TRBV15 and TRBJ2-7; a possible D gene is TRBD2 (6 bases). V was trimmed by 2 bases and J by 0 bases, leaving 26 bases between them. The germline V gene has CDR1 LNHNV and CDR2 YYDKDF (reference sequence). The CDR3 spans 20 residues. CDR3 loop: CATSRTYMNPRDFSSYEQYF. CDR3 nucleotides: TGTGCCACCAGCAGAACATATATGAACCCCCGGGACTTTAGCTCCTACGAGCAGTACTTC.

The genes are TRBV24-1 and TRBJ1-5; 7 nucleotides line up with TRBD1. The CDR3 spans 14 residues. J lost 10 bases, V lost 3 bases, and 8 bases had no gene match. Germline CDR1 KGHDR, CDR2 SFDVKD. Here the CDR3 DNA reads TGTGCCACCAGTGATGACAGGGTGGGGGCCCCCCAGCATTTT. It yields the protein CATSDDRVGAPQHF.

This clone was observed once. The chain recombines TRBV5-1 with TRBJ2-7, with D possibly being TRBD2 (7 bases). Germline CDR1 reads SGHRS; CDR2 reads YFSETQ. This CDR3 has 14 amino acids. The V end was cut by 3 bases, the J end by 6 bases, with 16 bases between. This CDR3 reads CASSSGLGGAEQYF. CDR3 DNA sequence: TGCGCCAGCAGCTCCGGACTAGGGGGGGCCGAGCAGTACTTC.

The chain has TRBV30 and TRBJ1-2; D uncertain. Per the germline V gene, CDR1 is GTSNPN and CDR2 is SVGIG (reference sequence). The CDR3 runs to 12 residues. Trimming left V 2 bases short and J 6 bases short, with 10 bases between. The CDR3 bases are TGTGCCTGGAGTTTTGAATCGGATGGCTACACCTTC. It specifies CAWSFESDGYTF.

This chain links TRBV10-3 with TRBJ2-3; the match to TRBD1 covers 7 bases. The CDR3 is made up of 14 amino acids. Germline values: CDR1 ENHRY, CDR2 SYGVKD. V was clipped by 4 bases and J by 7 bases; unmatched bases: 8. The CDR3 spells CAISVGQSFNTQYF. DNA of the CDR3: TGTGCCATCAGTGTGGGACAGTCCTTTAATACGCAGTATTTT.

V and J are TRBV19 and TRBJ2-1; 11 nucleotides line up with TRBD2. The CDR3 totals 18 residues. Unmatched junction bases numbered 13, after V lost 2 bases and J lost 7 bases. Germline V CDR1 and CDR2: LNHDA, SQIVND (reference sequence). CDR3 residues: CASSIHFLASGGRNEQFF. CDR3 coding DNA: TGTGCCAGTAGTATACATTTCTTGGCTAGCGGGGGGAGGAATGAGCAGTTCTTC.

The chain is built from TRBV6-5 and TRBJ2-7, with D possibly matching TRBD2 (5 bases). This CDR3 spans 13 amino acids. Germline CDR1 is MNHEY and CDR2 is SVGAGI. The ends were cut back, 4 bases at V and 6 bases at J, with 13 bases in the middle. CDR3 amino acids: CASSFQRRGEQYF. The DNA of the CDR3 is TGTGCCAGCAGTTTCCAGCGCCGGGGCGAGCAGTACTTC.

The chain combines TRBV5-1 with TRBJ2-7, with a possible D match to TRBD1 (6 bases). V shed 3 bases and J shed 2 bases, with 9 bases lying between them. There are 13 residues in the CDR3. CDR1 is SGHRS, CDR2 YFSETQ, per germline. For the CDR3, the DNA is TGCGCCAGCAGCTCAGGGGTTGCCTACGAGCAGTACTTC. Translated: CASSSGVAYEQYF.

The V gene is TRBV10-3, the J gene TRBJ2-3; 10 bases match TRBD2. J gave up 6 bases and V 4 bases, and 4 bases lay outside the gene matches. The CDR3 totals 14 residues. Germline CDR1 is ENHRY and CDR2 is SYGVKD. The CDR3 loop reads CAISAGLALDTQYF. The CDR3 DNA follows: TGTGCCATCAGTGCGGGACTAGCGTTGGATACGCAGTATTTT.

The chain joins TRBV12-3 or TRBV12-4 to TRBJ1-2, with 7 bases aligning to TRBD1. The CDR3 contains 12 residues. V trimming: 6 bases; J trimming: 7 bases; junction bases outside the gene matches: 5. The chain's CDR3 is CASSETGVGYTF. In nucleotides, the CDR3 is TGTGCCAGCAGCGAAACAGGGGTTGGCTACACCTTC.

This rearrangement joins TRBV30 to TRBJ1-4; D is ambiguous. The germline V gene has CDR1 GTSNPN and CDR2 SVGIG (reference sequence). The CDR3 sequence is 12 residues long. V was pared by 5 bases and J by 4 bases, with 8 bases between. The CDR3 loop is CAWLRDNEKLFF. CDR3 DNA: TGTGCCTGGCTACGGGATAATGAAAAACTGTTTTTT.

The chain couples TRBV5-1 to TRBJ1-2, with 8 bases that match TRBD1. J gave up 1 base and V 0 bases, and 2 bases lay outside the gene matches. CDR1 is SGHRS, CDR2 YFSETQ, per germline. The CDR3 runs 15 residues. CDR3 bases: TGCGCCAGCAGCTTGGACAGGGGGAGTAACTATGGCTACACCTTC. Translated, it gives CASSLDRGSNYGYTF. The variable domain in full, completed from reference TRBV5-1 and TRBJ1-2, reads KAGVTQTPRYLIKTRGQQVTLSCSPISGHRSVSWYQQTPGQGLQFLFEYFSETQRNKGNFPGRFSGRQFSNSRSEMNVSTLELGDSALYLCASSLDRGSNYGYTFGSGTRLTVV.

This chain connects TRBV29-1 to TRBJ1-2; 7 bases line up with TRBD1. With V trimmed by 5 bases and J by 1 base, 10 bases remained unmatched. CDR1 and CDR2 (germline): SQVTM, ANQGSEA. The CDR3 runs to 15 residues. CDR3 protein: CSVTRSGGNNYGYTF. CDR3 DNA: TGCAGCGTTACCCGTTCAGGGGGAAATAACTATGGCTACACCTTC.

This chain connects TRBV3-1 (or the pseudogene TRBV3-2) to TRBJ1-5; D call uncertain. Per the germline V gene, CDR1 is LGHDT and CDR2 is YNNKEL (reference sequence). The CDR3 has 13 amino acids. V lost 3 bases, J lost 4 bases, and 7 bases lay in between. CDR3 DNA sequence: TGTGCCAGCAGCCAGGCGGGTAATCAGCCCCAGCATTTT. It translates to CASSQAGNQPQHF.

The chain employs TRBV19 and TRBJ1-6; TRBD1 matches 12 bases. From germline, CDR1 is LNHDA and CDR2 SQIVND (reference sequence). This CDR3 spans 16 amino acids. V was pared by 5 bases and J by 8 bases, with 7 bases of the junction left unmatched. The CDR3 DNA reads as TGTGCCAGTAGTCCCCAGGGACAGGGGGCTTATTCACCCCTCCACTTT. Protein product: CASSPQGQGAYSPLHF.

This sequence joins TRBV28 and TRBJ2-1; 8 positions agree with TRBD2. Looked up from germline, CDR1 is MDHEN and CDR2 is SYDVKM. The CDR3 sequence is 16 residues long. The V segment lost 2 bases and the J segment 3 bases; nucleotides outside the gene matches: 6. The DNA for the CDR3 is TGTGCCAGCAGTTTAATGGCGGGAGGTCTCTACAATGAGCAGTTCTTC. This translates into CASSLMAGGLYNEQFF.

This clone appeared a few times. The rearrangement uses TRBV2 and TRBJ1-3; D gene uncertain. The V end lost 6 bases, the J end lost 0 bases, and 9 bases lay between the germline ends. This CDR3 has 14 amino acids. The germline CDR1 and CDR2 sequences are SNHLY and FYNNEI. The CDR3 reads CASRLTTSGNTIYF. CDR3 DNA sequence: TGTGCCAGCAGGCTTACAACCTCTGGAAACACCATATATTTT.

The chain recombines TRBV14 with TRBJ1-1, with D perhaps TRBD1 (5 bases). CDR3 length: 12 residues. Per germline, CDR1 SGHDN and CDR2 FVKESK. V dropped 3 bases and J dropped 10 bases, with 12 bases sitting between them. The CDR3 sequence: CASSQGGKRAFF. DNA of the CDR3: TGTGCCAGCAGCCAGGGGGGAAAGCGAGCTTTCTTT. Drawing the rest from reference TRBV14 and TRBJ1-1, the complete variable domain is EAGVTQFPSHSVIEKGQTVTLRCDPISGHDNLYWYRRVMGKEIKFLLHFVKESKQDESGMPNNRFLAERTGGTYSTLKVQPAELEDSGVYFCASSQGGKRAFFGQGTRLTVV.

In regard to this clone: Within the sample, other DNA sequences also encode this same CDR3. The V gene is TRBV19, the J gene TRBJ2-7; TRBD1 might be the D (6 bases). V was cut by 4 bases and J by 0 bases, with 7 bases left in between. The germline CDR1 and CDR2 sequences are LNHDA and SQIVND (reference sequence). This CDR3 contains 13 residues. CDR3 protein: CASSKGVSYEQYF. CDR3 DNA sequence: TGTGCCAGTAGTAAGGGGGTCTCCTACGAGCAGTACTTC. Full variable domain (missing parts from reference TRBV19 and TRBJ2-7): DGGITQSPKYLFRKEGQNVTLSCEQNLNHDAMYWYRQDPGQGLRLIYYSQIVNDFQKGDIAEGYSVSREKKESFPLTVTSAQKNPTAFYLCASSKGVSYEQYFGPGTRLTVT.